This T cell receptor beta chain was captured by sequencing in a study of cytomegalovirus exposure and HLA in healthy donors. Findings and limits, study-wide: Earlier analysis found most TCR beta V segments productive about 87% or about 30% of the time. The study had only CMV serostatus as immune exposure information. Most TCR sequences were rare, but some public TCRs occurred in many donors.

PCR involved 60 Vbeta and 13 Jbeta primers. TCRdb's table, derived via immunoSEQ multiplex PCR, lists solely in-frame clones and lacks some. The sample shows a few hundred thousand clones, roughly 85% of them seen only once. These donors, healthy bone marrow donors, were studied. Germline V gene sequence: CDR1 GTSNPN, CDR2 SVGIG (reference sequence). The CDR3 spans 17 residues. With V trimmed by 3 bases and J by 0 bases, 11 bases remained unmatched. As regards this clone: The antigen is unknown.

The chain employs TRBV30 and TRBJ2-7, with 10 positions matching TRBD1. The clonotype comes from a man in his late teens or twenties in good health and CMV-seronegative. Sequencing used PBMCs. CDR3: CAWSAWGQGRDSYEQYF. In DNA form, the CDR3 reads TGTGCCTGGAGCGCATGGGGACAGGGGAGGGACTCCTACGAGCAGTACTTC.